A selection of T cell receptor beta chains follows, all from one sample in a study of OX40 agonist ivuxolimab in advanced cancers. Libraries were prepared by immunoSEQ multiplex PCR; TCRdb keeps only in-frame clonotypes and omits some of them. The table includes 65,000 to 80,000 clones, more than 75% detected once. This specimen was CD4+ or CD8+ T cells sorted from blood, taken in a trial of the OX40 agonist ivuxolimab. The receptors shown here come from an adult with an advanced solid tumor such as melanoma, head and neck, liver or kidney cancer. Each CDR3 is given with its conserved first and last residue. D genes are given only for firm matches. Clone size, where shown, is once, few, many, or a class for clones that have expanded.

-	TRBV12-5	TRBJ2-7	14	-	TGTGCTAGTGGTCCAGACAGGAGCCTCTACGAGCAGTACTTC	CASGPDRSLYEQYF
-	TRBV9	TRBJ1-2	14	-	TGTGCCAGCAGCGTATGGGACGTAAACTATGGCTACACCTTC	CASSVWDVNYGYTF
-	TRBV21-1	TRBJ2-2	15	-	TGTGCCAGCCTTAACAGGAGAATGAACACCGGGGAGCTGTTTTTT	CASLNRRMNTGELFF
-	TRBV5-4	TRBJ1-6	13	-	TGTGCCAGCAGCCAAACCTCCCTCGCACCCCTCCACTTT	CASSQTSLAPLHF
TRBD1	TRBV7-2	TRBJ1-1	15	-	TGTGCCAGCAGCTCCGGACAGGGTGGAAACACTGAAGCTTTCTTT	CASSSGQGGNTEAFF
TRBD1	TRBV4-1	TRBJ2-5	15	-	TGCGCCAGCAGCCAGACCGGGACAGACCAAGAGACCCAGTACTTC	CASSQTGTDQETQYF
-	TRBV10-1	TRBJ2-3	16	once	TGCGCCAGCAGTGAGTTAGTGGGGGGAAGCACAGATACGCAGTATTTT	CASSELVGGSTDTQYF
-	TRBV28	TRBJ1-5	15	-	TGTGCCAGCCTAAAGGCCGCGGGTCATAATCAGCCCCAGCATTTT	CASLKAAGHNQPQHF
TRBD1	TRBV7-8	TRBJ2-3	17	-	TGTGCCAGCAGCCGCCTGCCCACGACAGGGAACACAGATACGCAGTATTTT	CASSRLPTTGNTDTQYF
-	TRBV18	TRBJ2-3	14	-	TGTGCCAGCTCCCAACAGGGGGGGACAGATACGCAGTATTTT	CASSQQGGTDTQYF
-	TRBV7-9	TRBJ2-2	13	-	TGTGCCAGCAGCTTACAGATCACCGGGGAGCTGTTTTTT	CASSLQITGELFF
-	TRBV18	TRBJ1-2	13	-	TGTGCCAGCTCATTGGACAGAAGCTATGGCTACACCTTC	CASSLDRSYGYTF
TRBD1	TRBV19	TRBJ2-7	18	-	TGTGCCAGTAGCTCGCACTCAGGCGGGACAGGGATTGAGTACGAGCAGTACTTC	CASSSHSGGTGIEYEQYF
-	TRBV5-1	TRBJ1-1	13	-	TGCGCCAGCAGCTTCATCCAGAACACTGAAGCTTTCTTT	CASSFIQNTEAFF
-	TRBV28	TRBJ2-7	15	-	TGTGCCAGCAGTTTTGGCGGCAGGGCGCAATACGAGCAGTACTTC	CASSFGGRAQYEQYF
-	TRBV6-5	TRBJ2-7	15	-	TGTGCCAGCAGTTCGATTCGACAGCTCTCCTACGAGCAGTACTTC	CASSSIRQLSYEQYF